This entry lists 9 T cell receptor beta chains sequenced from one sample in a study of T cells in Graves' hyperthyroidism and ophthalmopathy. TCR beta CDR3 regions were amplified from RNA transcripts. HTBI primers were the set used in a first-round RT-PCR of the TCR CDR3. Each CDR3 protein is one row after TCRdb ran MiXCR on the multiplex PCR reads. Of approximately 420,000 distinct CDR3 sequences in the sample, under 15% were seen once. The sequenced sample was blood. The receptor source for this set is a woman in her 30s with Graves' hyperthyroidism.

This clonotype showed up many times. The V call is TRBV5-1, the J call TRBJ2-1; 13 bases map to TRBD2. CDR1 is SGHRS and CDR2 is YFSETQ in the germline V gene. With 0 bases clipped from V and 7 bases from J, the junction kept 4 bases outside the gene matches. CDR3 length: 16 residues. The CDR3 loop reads CASSLGGLAGVNEQFF. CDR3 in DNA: TGCGCCAGCAGCTTGGGAGGACTAGCGGGAGTAAATGAGCAGTTCTTC.

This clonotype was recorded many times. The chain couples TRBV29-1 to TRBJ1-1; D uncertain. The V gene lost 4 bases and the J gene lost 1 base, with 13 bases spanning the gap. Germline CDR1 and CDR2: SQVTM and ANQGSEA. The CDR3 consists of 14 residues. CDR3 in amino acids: CSVAHISGNTEAFF. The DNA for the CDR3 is TGCAGCGTTGCACACATCAGCGGGAACACTGAAGCTTTCTTT.

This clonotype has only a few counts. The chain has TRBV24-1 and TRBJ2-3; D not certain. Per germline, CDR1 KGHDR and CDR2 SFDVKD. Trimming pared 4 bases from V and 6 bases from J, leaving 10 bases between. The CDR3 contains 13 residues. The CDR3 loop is CATSDKDRDTQYF. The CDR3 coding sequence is TGTGCCACCAGTGACAAGGACCGGGATACGCAGTATTTT.

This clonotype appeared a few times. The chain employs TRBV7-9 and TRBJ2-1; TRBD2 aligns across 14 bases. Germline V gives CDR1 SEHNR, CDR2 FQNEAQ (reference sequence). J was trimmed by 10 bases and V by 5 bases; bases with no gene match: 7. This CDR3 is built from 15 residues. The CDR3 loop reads CASSPRGLAGEEQFF. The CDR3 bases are TGTGCCAGCAGCCCCCGGGGACTAGCGGGAGAGGAGCAGTTCTTC.

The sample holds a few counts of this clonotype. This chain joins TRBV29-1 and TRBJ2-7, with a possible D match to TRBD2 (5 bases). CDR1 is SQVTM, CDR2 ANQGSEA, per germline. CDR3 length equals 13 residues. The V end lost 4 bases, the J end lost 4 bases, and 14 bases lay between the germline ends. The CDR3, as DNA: TGCAGCGTTGGACGGTCGGGAAAATACGAGCAGTACTTC. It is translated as CSVGRSGKYEQYF.

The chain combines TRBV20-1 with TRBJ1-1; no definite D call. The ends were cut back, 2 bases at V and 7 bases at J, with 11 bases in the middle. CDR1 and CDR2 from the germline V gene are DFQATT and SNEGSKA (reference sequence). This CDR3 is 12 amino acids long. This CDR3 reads CSARPRPGEAFF. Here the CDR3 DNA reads TGCAGTGCTAGACCCCGCCCCGGTGAAGCTTTCTTT.

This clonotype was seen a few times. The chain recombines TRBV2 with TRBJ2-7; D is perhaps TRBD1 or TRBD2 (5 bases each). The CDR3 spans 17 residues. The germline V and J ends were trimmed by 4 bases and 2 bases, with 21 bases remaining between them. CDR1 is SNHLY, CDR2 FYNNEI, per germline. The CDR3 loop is CASSVDWDREFPYEQYF. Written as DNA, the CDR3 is TGTGCCAGCAGTGTGGACTGGGACCGAGAATTTCCCTACGAGCAGTACTTC.

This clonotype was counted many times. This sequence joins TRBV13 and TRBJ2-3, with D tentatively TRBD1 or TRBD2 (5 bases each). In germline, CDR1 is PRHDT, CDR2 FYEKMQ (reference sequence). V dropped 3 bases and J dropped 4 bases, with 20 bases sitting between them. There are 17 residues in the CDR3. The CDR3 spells CASSFVGTPSSADTQYF. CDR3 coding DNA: TGTGCCAGCAGCTTCGTCGGGACGCCCTCATCCGCAGATACGCAGTATTTT.

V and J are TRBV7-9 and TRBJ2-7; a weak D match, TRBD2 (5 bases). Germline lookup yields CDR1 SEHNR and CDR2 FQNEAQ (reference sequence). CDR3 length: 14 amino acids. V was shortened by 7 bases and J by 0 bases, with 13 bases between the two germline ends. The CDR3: CASKGSGSSYEQYF. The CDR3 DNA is TGTGCCAGCAAAGGATCGGGATCCTCCTACGAGCAGTACTTC.